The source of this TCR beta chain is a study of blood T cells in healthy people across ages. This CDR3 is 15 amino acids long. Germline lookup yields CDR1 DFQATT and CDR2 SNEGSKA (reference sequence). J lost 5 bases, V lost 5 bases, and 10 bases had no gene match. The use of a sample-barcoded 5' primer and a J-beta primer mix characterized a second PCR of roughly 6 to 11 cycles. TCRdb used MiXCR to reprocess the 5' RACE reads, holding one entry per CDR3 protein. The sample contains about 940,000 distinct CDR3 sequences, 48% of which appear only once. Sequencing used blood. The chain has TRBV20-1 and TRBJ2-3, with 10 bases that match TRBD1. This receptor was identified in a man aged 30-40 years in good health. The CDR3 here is CSAPIRQGAIDTQYF. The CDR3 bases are TGCAGTGCTCCTATCCGACAGGGGGCGATAGATACGCAGTATTTT.